Here is one TCR beta chain with its context. These data are taken from a study of PD-L1 blockade in urothelial cancer. Study overall: Administration of atezolizumab to patients began around 2014, at 1,200 mg intravenously every 3 weeks. Blood was evaluated 3 weeks (second dose) and 6 weeks after therapy began. Reported median T cell count for blood samples was 110,000 to 150,000.

Germline V gene data show CDR1 as LGHNA and CDR2 as YNFKEQ. V lost 8 bases and J 0 bases, leaving 17 bases between the germline ends. The CDR3 is 15 amino acids. Synthetic templates analogous to TCR were spiked into all PCRs individually. Libraries were prepared by immunoSEQ multiplex PCR; TCRdb keeps only in-frame clonotypes and omits some of them. The table shows about 50,000 clones, with roughly 80% occurring only once. The material sequenced was PBMCs, taken around atezolizumab (anti-PD-L1) treatment. This sequence was found in a man between 65 and 79 years old with urothelial cancer. The V and J genes are TRBV4-2 and TRBJ2-7; possibly TRBD1 for D (8 bases). The CDR3 loop is CASQRNRGGSYEQYF. The CDR3 nucleotides are TGTGCCAGCCAACGAAACAGGGGGGGCTCCTACGAGCAGTACTTC.